The 14 T cell receptor beta chains below were found in one sample sequenced in a study of T cell repertoires in cytomegalovirus infection (dated by TCRdb to the late 2010s). The run used an Illumina HiSeq 1500. TCRdb reprocessed the public reads (quality trimming at Q25 with fastp, clone calling with MiXCR) and kept in-frame beta chains. Rows are combined by CDR3 protein, so each entry shows the most common genes and DNA. Recorded for this sample are around 450,000 distinct CDR3 sequences; roughly 31% of them occurred a single time. Of the sample, approximately 15% falls within the top ten clones. What was sequenced was PBMCs. All receptors come from a human donor in good health (CMV status not recorded). Some clones in this sample may be carry-over from other donors' samples.

V is TRBV19 and J is TRBJ1-6; no definite D call. The germline V gene encodes CDR1 LNHDA and CDR2 SQIVND (reference sequence). The V end lost 3 bases, the J end lost 13 bases, and 16 bases lay between the germline ends. This CDR3 has 14 amino acids. This chain's CDR3 is CASSMADRPFPLHF. For the CDR3, the DNA is TGTGCCAGTAGTATGGCGGACCGACCTTTTCCCCTCCACTTT.

This clonotype was counted between two and nine times. The CDR3, as DNA: TGTGCCAGCAGCTTAAAGGGGGTAGGGGAGACCCAGTACTTC. Protein product: CASSLKGVGETQYF. V gene TRBV7-7 combines with J gene TRBJ2-5; tentative D call: TRBD1 (6 bases). V was pared by 2 bases and J by 5 bases, with 12 bases between. The CDR3 is made up of 14 amino acids. CDR1 and CDR2 from the germline V gene are SSHAT and FNYEAQ (reference sequence).

The V call is TRBV4-1, the J call TRBJ2-4; D may be TRBD1 (6 bases). This CDR3 comprises 16 residues. Germline CDR1 reads MGHRA; CDR2 reads YSYEKL. Trimming left V 0 bases short and J 4 bases short, with 13 bases between. In DNA form, the CDR3 reads TGCGCCAGCAGCCAAGATTCTGGGACATTAAAAAACATTCAGTACTTC. Its translation: CASSQDSGTLKNIQYF.

This clonotype showed up many times. The CDR3 DNA reads TGTGCCAGCAGCTCCTCGGGCCAGGCTGAAGCTTTCTTT. Its protein product is CASSSSGQAEAFF. The rearrangement links TRBV7-6 to TRBJ1-1; D is unresolved. Germline V lookup: CDR1 SGHVS, CDR2 FNYEAQ. The CDR3 consists of 13 residues. V was pared by 4 bases and J by 6 bases, with 12 bases between.

The sample holds one count of this clonotype. This chain joins TRBV14 and TRBJ1-1; D not resolved. Trimming took 1 base from V and 1 from J, leaving 7 bases between them. Germline CDR1 is SGHDN and CDR2 is FVKESK. CDR3 length: 14 amino acids. CDR3 in DNA: TGTGCCAGCAGCCAAGTAATCGGGAACACTGAAGCTTTCTTT. This sequence encodes CASSQVIGNTEAFF.

The chain links TRBV11-2 to TRBJ2-7; weak D call: TRBD1 (6 bases). The germline gives CDR1 SGHAT, CDR2 FQNNGV. Trimming pared 5 bases from V and 3 bases from J, leaving 17 bases between. The CDR3 is 15 amino acids. CDR3: CASSPGAGKRYEQYF. For the CDR3, the DNA is TGTGCCAGCAGCCCAGGGGCAGGGAAGCGCTACGAGCAGTACTTC.

V gene TRBV20-1 combines with J gene TRBJ1-5, with no clear D. The germline V gene has CDR1 DFQATT and CDR2 SNEGSKA (reference sequence). CDR3 length: 12 residues. V lost 5 bases and J lost 6, with 11 bases in between. CDR3 in amino acids: CSAGSDSQPQHF. CDR3 sequence (DNA): TGCAGTGCTGGTTCAGACTCTCAGCCCCAGCATTTT.

This clonotype was picked up many times. The chain combines TRBV7-6 with TRBJ1-5; 8 nucleotides line up with TRBD1. The V segment lost 5 bases and the J segment 11 bases; nucleotides outside the gene matches: 8. There are 13 residues in the CDR3. CDR1 and CDR2 from the germline V gene are SGHVS and FNYEAQ. CDR3 bases: TGTGCCAGCAGCGACCTCAGGGGGCGGTCCCAGCATTTT. Protein: CASSDLRGRSQHF.

V and J are TRBV12-3 or TRBV12-4 and TRBJ1-2; the match to TRBD1 covers 10 bases. The CDR3 totals 15 residues. Trimming took 6 bases from V and 4 from J; bases not matched to a gene: 8. CDR3 coding DNA: TGTGCCAGCAGACTGACAGGGGGCATTTTCTATGGCTACACCTTC. Translated: CASRLTGGIFYGYTF.

The table lists this clonotype with a few counts. The chain uses TRBV14 and TRBJ1-2; D gene unclear. The CDR3 loop spans 12 amino acids. CDR1 and CDR2 from the germline V gene are SGHDN and FVKESK. Trimming took 1 base from V and 4 from J, leaving 4 bases between them. CDR3 bases: TGTGCCAGCAGCCAAGCGTCCTATGGCTACACCTTC. This codes for CASSQASYGYTF.

A few counts support this clonotype. The chain couples TRBV11-2 to TRBJ1-2; 9 nucleotides align to TRBD1. CDR1 is SGHAT and CDR2 is FQNNGV in the germline V gene. Germline trimming cut 0 bases from V and 4 bases from J; bases unmatched to any gene: 6. CDR3 size: 16 residues. The CDR3 bases are TGTGCCAGCAGCTTAGATAGGACAGGGGCTTCCTATGGCTACACCTTC. Translated, it gives CASSLDRTGASYGYTF. Combining the CDR3 with reference TRBV11-2 and TRBJ1-2 gives the whole variable domain EAGVAQSPRYKIIEKRQSVAFWCNPISGHATLYWYQQILGQGPKLLIQFQNNGVVDDSQLPKDRFSAERLKGVDSTLKIQPAKLEDSAVYLCASSLDRTGASYGYTFGSGTRLTVV.

This clonotype has a handful of counts. The chain recombines TRBV4-1 with TRBJ1-2; 8 bases align to TRBD1. The trim removed 7 bases at V and 5 bases at J, leaving 12 bases unmatched. Germline V lookup: CDR1 MGHRA, CDR2 YSYEKL. The CDR3 covers 15 residues. The CDR3 region is CASTSTRDRFYGYTF. Written as DNA, the CDR3 is TGCGCCAGCACCTCAACCCGGGACAGGTTTTATGGCTACACCTTC.

CDR3 region: CASSFPGTVSYEQYF. DNA for the CDR3: TGTGCCAGCAGCTTCCCCGGGACAGTCTCCTACGAGCAGTACTTC. The V gene is TRBV5-4, the J gene TRBJ2-7, with 7 nucleotides matching TRBD1. The CDR3 extends over 15 amino acids. V lost 2 bases to trimming and J lost 0 bases; unmatched junction nucleotides: 5. Germline-derived CDR1 and CDR2 are SGHNT and YYREEE (reference sequence). Full variable domain (outside the CDR3, taken from reference TRBV5-4 and TRBJ2-7): ETGVTQSPTHLIKTRGQQVTLRCSSQSGHNTVSWYQQALGQGPQFIFQYYREEENGRGNFPPRFSGLQFPNYSSELNVNALELDDSALYLCASSFPGTVSYEQYFGPGTRLTVT.

Only a few counts were recorded for this clonotype. V and J are TRBV20-1 and TRBJ1-3; D not resolved. The V gene lost 3 bases and the J gene lost 2 bases, with 11 bases spanning the gap. Germline values: CDR1 DFQATT, CDR2 SNEGSKA (reference sequence). The CDR3 runs to 14 residues. The CDR3 loop reads CSARIKVPGNTIYF. The CDR3 coding sequence is TGCAGTGCTAGGATAAAGGTTCCTGGAAACACCATATATTTT.